This T cell receptor beta chain was found in a study of early T cells in non-severe SARS-CoV-2 infection. In the study overall: RNA in bulk from unsorted whole blood was sequenced, and chains were unpaired.

With 6 bases removed from V and 7 bases from J, the gap between germline ends came to 13 bases. The CDR3 contains 13 residues. Germline loops: CDR1 SGHKS, CDR2 YYEKEE (reference sequence). MiXCR, run by TCRdb on the 5' RACE reads, gives a single entry per CDR3 protein. The sample lists approximately 70,000 distinct CDR3 sequences; approximately 4.6% were seen once. This clonotype was counted between two and nine times. The V call is TRBV5-5, the J call TRBJ2-2, with D possibly TRBD2 on 5 matching bases. The sequence was obtained from an adult who was a healthcare worker with PCR-confirmed SARS-CoV-2 infection or an uninfected control (not recorded which). The donor label of this sample is uncertain. The starting material was whole blood, obtained at baseline. In DNA, the CDR3 is TGTGCCAGCACCATACTAGAAGACGGGGAGCTGTTTTTT. Protein product: CASTILEDGELFF.